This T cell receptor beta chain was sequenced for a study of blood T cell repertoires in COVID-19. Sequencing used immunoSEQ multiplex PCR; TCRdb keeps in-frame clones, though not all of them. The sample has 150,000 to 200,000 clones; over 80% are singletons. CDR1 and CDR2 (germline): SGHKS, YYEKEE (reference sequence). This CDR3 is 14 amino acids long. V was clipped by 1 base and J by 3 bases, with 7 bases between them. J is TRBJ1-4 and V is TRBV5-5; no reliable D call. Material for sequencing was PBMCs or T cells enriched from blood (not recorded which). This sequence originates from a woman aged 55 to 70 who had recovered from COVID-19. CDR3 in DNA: TGTGCCAGCAGCTTGAGCCAGGCTAATGAAAAACTGTTTTTT. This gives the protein CASSLSQANEKLFF.